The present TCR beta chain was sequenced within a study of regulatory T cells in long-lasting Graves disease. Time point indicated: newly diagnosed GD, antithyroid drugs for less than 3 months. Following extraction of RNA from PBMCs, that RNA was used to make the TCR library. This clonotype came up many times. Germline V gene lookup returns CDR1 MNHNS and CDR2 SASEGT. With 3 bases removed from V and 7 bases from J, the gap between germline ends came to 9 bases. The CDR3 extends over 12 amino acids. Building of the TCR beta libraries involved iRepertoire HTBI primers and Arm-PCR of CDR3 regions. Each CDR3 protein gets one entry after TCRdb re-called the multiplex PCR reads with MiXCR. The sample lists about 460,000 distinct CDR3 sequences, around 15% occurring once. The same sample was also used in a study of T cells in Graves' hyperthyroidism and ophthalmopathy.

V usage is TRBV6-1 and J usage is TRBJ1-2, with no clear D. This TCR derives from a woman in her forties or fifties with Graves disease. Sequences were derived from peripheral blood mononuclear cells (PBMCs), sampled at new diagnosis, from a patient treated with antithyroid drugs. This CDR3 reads CASSDPDFGYTF. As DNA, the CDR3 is TGTGCCAGCAGTGATCCCGATTTTGGCTACACCTTC.